This T cell receptor beta chain was observed in a study of vaccination effects on CD4 cells after COVID-19. Study summary: Sampling occurred a median 72 days post second dose, range 14 to 241. Whole-study results and caveats: Marked clonal contraction was seen late after vaccination (in both infection- and vaccine-induced clones).

With respect to this clone: No antigen is known for it.

From germline, CDR1 is LGHNA and CDR2 YNFKEQ. Trimming took off 3 bases at V and 1 base at J, with 12 bases between the two ends. The CDR3 has 15 residues. Some clones are missing from TCRdb's copy, which holds only in-frame ones; the method was immunoSEQ multiplex PCR. This sample has approximately 31,000 clones, with over 70% found just once. Culture proceeded for more than 8 days, and CD4+ T cells were then isolated. The participants, recipients of two vaccine doses, got either BNT162b2 or mRNA-1273. Cells had half their medium changed to IL-2 medium on days 3 and 7. Specimen: CD4+ T cells from PBMCs cultured without peptide, collected after COVID-19 vaccination. This chain links TRBV4-2 with TRBJ2-5; weak D call: TRBD2 (7 bases). This TCR was recovered from a human donor who received a COVID-19 vaccine. CDR3 in amino acids: CASSQRGQSQETQYF. DNA for the CDR3: TGTGCCAGCAGCCAGCGGGGGCAGAGCCAAGAGACCCAGTACTTC.